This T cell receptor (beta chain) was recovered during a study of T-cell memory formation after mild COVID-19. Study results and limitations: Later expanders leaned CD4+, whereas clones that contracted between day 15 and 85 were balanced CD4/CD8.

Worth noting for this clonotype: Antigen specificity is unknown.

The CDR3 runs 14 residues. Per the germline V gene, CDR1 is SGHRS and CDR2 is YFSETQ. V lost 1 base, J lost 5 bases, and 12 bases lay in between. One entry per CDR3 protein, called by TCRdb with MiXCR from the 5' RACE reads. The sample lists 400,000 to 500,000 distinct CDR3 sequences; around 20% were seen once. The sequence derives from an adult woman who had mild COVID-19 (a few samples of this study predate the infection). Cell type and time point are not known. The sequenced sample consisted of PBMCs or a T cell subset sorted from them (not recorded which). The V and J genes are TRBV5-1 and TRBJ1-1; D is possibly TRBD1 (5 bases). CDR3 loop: CASSLQGPRTEAFF. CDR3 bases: TGCGCCAGCAGCTTGCAGGGCCCTAGGACTGAAGCTTTCTTT.